This entry lists 4 T cell receptor beta chains sequenced from one sample in a study of blood T cell repertoires in COVID-19. This table comes from immunoSEQ multiplex PCR, and its TCRdb copy is limited to in-frame clones, with some not included. The sample contains 130,000 or so clones, approximately 70% of which appear only once. The sample was peripheral blood. Every receptor here comes from a woman between 65 and 79 years old with acute or convalescent COVID-19.

The CDR3 loop reads CASSQDAPPLYGYTF. In DNA form, the CDR3 reads TGTGCCAGCAGCCAAGATGCCCCCCCACTCTATGGCTACACCTTC. V gene TRBV3-1 (or the pseudogene TRBV3-2) combines with J gene TRBJ1-2; no reliable D call. The CDR3 loop spans 15 amino acids. Germline-derived CDR1 and CDR2 are LGHDT and YNNKEL (reference sequence). V gave up 0 bases and J gave up 4 bases, with 12 bases separating them.

V is TRBV19 and J is TRBJ2-2; weak D call: TRBD1 (6 bases). Trimming cost V 5 bases and J 5 bases, with 12 bases left between them. Looked up from germline, CDR1 is LNHDA and CDR2 is SQIVND (reference sequence). The CDR3 has 14 amino acids. The DNA for the CDR3 is TGTGCCAGTAGTGCCGGGACACGGACCGGGGAGCTGTTTTTT. Encoded protein: CASSAGTRTGELFF.

About this clone: At one end, the junction sequence differs from germline, possibly due to a read error. The chain recombines TRBV7-2 with TRBJ2-5, with TRBD2 matching 9 bases. CDR1 is SGHTA and CDR2 is FQGNSA in the germline V gene. This CDR3 has 13 amino acids. This CDR3 reads CASSLVGLAGNNF. In DNA form, the CDR3 reads TGTGCCAGCAGCTTAGTAGGGCTAGCGGGGAACAACTTC.

The gene calls are TRBV4-1 and TRBJ2-5; perhaps TRBD2 as D (7 bases). The germline V and J ends were trimmed by 0 bases and 5 bases, with 19 bases remaining between them. The germline V gene has CDR1 MGHRA and CDR2 YSYEKL. The CDR3 runs 17 residues. CDR3 region: CASSQESAGAGRETQYF. In nucleotides, the CDR3 is TGCGCCAGCAGCCAAGAAAGTGCGGGGGCGGGAAGGGAGACCCAGTACTTC.